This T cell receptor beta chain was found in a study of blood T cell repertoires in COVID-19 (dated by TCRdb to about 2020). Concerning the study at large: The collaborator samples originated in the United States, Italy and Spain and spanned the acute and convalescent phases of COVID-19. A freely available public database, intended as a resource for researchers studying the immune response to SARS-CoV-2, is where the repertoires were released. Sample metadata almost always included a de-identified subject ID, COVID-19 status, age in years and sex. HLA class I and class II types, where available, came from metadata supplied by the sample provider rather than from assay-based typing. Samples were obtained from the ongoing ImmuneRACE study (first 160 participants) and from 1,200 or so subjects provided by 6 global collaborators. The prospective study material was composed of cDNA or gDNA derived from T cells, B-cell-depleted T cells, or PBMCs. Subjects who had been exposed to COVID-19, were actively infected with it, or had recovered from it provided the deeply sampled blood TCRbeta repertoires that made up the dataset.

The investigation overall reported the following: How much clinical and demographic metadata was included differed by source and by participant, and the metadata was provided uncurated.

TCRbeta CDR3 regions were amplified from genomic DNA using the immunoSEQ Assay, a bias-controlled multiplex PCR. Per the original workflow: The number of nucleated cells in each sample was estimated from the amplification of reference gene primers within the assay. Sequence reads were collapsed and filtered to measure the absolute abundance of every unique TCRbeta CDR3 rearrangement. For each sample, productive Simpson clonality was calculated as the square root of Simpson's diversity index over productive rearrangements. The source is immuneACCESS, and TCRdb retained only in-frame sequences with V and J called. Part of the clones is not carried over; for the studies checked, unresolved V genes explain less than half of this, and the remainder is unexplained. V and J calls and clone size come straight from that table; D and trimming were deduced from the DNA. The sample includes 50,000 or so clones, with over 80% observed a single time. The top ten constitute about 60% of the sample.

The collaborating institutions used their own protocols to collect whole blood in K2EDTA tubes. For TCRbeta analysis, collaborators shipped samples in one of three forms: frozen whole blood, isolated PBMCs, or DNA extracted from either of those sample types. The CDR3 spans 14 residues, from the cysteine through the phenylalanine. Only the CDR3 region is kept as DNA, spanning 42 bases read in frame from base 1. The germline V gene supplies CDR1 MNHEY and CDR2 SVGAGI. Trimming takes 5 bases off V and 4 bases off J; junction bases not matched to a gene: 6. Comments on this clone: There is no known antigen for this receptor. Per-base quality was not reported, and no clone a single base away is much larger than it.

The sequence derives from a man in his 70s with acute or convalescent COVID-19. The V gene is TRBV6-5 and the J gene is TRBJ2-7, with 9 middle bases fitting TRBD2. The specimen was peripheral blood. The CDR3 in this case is CASSPTSGPYEQYF. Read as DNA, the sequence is TGTGCCAGCAGTCCCACTAGCGGGCCGTACGAGCAGTACTTC.